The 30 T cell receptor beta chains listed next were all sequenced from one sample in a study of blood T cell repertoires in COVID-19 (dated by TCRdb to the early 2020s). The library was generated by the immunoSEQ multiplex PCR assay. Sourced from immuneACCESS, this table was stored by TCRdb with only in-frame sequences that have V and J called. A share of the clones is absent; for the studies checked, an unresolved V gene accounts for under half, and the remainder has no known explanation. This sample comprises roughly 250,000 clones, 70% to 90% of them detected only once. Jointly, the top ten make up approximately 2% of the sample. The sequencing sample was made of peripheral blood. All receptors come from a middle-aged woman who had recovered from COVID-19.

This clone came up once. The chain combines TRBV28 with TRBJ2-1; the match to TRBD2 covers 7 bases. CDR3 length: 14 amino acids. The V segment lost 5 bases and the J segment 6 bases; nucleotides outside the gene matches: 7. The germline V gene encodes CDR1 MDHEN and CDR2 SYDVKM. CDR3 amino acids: CASSPPREVNEQFF. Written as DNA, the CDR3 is TGTGCCAGCAGTCCCCCCCGGGAGGTCAATGAGCAGTTCTTC.

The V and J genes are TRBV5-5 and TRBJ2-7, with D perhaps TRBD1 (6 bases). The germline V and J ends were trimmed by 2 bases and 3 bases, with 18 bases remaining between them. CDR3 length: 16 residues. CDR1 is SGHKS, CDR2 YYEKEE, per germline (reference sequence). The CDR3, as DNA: TGTGCCAGCAGCTTCTCATCCCAGGGCAGGGGCTACGAGCAGTACTTC. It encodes CASSFSSQGRGYEQYF.

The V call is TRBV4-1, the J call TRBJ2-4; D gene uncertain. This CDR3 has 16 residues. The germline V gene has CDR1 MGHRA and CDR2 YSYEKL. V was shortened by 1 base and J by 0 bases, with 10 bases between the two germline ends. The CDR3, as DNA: TGCGCCAGCAGCCAAGTTGTCTCTCTAGCCAAAAACATTCAGTACTTC. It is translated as CASSQVVSLAKNIQYF.

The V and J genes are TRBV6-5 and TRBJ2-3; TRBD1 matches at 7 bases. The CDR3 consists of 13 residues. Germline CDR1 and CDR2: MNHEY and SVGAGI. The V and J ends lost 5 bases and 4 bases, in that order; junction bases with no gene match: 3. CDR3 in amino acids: CASSRDSPDTQYF. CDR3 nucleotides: TGTGCCAGCAGTCGGGACAGCCCAGATACGCAGTATTTT.

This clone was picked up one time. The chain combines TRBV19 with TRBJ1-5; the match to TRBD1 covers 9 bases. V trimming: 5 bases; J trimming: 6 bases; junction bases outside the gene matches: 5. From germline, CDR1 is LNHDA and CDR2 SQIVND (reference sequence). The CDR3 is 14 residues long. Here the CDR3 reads CASSPRQGVQPQHF. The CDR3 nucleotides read TGTGCCAGTAGTCCCCGACAGGGGGTTCAGCCCCAGCATTTT.

CDR3 DNA sequence: TGTGCCAGCAGCTTGGGGGCGGGGGGGCACGGAGATACGCAGTATTTT. Its protein is CASSLGAGGHGDTQYF. The chain couples TRBV5-6 to TRBJ2-3, with 9 bases lining up with TRBD2. There are 16 residues in the CDR3. J lost 5 bases, V lost 0 bases, and 7 bases had no gene match. Germline V gene sequence: CDR1 SGHDT, CDR2 YYEEEE. The full variable domain, its missing parts supplied by reference TRBV5-6 and TRBJ2-3, is DAGVTQSPTHLIKTRGQQVTLRCSPKSGHDTVSWYQQALGQGPQFIFQYYEEEERQRGNFPDRFSGHQFPNYSSELNVNALLLGDSALYLCASSLGAGGHGDTQYFGPGTRLTVL.

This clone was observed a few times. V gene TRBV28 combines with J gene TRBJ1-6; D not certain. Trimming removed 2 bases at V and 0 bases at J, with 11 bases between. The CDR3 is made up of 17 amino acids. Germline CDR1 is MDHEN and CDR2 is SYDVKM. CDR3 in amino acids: CASSLVGGSSYNSPLHF. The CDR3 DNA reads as TGTGCCAGCAGTTTAGTTGGTGGGAGCTCCTATAATTCACCCCTCCACTTT.

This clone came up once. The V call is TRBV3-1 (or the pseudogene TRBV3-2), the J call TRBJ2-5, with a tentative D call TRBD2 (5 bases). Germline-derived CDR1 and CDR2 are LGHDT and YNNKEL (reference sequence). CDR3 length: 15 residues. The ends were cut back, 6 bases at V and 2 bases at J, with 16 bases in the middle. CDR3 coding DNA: TGTGCCAGCAGGCGAAGTATCGGGGATCAAGAGACCCAGTACTTC. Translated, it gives CASRRSIGDQETQYF.

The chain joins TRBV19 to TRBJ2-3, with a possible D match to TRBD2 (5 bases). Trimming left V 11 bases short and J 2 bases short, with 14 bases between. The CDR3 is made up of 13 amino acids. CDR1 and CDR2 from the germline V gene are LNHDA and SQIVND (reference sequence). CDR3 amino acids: CASEGLLTDTQYF. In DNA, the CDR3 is TGTGCCTCCGAAGGACTGCTCACAGATACGCAGTATTTT.

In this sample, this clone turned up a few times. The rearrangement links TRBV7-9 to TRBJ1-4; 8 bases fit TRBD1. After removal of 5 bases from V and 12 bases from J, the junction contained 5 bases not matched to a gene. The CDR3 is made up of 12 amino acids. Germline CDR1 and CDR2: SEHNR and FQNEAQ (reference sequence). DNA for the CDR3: TGTGCCAGCAGCGATTCGGACAGGGAACTGTTTTTT. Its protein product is CASSDSDRELFF. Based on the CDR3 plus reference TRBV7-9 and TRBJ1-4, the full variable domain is DTGVSQNPRHKITKRGQNVTFRCDPISEHNRLYWYRQTLGQGPEFLTYFQNEAQLEKSRLLSDRFSAERPKGSFSTLEIQRTEQGDSAMYLCASSDSDRELFFGSGTQLSVL.

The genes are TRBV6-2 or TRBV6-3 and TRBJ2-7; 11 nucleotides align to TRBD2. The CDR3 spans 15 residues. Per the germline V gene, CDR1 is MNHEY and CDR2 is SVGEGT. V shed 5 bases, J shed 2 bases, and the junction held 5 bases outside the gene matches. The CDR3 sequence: CASSQTSGATYEQYF. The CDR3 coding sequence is TGTGCCAGCAGTCAGACTAGCGGGGCAACCTACGAGCAGTACTTC.

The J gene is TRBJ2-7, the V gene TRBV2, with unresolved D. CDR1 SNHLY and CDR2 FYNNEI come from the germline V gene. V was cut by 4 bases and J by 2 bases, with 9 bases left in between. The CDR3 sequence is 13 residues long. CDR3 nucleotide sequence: TGTGCCAGCAGTGGCGAGGCCCCCTACGAGCAGTACTTC. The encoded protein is CASSGEAPYEQYF. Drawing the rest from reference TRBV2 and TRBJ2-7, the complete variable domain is EPEVTQTPSHQVTQMGQEVILRCVPISNHLYFYWYRQILGQKVEFLVSFYNNEISEKSEIFDDQFSVERPDGSNFTLKIRSTKLEDSAMYFCASSGEAPYEQYFGPGTRLTVT.

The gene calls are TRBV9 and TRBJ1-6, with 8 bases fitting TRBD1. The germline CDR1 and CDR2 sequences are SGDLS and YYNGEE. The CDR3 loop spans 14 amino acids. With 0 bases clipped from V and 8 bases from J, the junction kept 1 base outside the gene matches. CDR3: CASSVGTGYSPLHF. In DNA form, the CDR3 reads TGTGCCAGCAGCGTAGGGACAGGGTATTCACCCCTCCACTTT.

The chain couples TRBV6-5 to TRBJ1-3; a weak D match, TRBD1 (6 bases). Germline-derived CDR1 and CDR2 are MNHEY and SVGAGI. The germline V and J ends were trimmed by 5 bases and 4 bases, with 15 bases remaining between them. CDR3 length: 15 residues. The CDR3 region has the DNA TGTGCCAGCAGTAAACAGGGATTGTCCGGAAACACCATATATTTT. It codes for CASSKQGLSGNTIYF.

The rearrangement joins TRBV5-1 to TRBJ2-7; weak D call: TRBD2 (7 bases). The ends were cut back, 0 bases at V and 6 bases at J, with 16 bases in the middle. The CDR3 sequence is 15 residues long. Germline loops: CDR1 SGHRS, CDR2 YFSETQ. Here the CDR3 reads CASSLAMGGLREQYF. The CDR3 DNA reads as TGCGCCAGCAGCTTGGCGATGGGGGGGCTGCGCGAGCAGTACTTC.

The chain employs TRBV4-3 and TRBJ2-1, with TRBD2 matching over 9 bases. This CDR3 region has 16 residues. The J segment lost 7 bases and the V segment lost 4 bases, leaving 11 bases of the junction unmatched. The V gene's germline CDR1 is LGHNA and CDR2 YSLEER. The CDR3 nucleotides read TGCGCCAGCAGCCCAACGGGGCGGGAGGGCCGAAATGAGCAGTTCTTC. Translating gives CASSPTGREGRNEQFF.

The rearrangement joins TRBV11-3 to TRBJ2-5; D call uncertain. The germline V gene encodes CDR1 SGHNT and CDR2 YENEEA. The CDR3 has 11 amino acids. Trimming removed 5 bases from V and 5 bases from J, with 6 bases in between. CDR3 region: CASSRAETQYF. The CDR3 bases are TGTGCCAGCAGCCGAGCTGAGACCCAGTACTTC.

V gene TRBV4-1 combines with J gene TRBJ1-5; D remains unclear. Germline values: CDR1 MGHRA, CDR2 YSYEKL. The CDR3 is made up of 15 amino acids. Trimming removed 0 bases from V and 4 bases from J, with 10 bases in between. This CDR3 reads CASSQDLVANQPQHF. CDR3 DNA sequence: TGCGCCAGCAGCCAAGACCTGGTGGCTAATCAGCCCCAGCATTTT.

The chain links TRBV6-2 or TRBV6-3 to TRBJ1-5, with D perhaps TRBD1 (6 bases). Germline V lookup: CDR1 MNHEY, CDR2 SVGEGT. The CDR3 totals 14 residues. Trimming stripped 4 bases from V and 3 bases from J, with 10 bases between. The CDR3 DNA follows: TGTGCCAGCAGTTCTAACAGGGTCAATCAGCCCCAGCATTTT. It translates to CASSSNRVNQPQHF.

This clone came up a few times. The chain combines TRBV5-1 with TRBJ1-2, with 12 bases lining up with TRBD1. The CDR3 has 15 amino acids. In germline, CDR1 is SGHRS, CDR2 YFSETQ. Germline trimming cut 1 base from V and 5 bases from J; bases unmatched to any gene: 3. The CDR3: CASSLPGQGAYGYTF. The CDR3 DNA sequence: TGCGCCAGCAGCTTGCCGGGACAGGGGGCTTATGGCTACACCTTC.

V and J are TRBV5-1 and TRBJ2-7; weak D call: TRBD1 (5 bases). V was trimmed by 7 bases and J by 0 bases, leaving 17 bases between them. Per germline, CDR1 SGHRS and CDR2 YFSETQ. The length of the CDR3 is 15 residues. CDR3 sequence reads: CASGRLGPSSYEQYF. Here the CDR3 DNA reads TGCGCCAGCGGGCGTCTGGGGCCGAGCTCCTACGAGCAGTACTTC.

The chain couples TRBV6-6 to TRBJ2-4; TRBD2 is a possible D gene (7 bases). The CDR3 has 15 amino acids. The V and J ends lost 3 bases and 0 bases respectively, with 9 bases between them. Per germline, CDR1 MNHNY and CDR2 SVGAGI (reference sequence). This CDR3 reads CASSYAGAAKNIQYF. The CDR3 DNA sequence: TGTGCCAGCAGTTATGCGGGGGCAGCCAAAAACATTCAGTACTTC.

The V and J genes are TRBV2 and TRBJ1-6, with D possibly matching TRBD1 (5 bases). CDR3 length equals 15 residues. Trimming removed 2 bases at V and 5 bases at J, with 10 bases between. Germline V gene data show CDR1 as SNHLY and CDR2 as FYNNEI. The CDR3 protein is CASSEWGGNNSPLHF. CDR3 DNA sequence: TGTGCCAGCAGTGAATGGGGCGGTAATAATTCACCCCTCCACTTT.

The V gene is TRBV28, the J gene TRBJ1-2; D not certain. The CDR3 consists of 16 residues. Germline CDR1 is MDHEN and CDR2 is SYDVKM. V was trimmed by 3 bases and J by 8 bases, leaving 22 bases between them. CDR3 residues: CASSFPLGVSAGGYTF. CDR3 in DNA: TGTGCCAGCAGTTTCCCTCTGGGAGTCTCAGCGGGAGGCTACACCTTC.

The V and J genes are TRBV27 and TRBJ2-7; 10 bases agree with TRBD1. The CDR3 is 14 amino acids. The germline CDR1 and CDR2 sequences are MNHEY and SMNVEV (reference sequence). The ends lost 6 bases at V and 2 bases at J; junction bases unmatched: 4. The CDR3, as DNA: TGTGCCAGCAGAACCGGGACAGGGGCCTACGAGCAGTACTTC. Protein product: CASRTGTGAYEQYF.

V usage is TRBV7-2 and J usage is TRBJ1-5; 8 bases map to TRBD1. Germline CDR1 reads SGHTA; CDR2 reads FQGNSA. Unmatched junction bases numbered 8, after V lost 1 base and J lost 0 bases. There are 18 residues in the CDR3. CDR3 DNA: TGTGCCAGCAGCTTAGTTTCAGGGGGCGTCAATAGCAATCAGCCCCAGCATTTT. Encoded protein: CASSLVSGGVNSNQPQHF.

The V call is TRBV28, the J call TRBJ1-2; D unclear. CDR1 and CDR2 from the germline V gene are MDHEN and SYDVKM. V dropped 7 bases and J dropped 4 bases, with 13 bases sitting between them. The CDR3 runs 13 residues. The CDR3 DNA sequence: TGTGCCAGCACCGTTGGGGAGTTCTATGGCTACACCTTC. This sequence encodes CASTVGEFYGYTF.

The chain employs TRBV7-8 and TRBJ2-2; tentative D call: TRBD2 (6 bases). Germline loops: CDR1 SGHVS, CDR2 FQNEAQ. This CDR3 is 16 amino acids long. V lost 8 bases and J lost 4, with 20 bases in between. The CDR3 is CASLRFGGVATGELFF. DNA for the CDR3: TGTGCCAGCTTGCGTTTTGGCGGGGTAGCCACCGGGGAGCTGTTTTTT. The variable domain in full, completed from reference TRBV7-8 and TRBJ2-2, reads GAGVSQSPRYKVAKRGQDVALRCDPISGHVSLFWYQQALGQGPEFLTYFQNEAQLDKSGLPSDRFFAERPEGSVSTLKIQRTQQEDSAVYLCASLRFGGVATGELFFGEGSRLTVL.

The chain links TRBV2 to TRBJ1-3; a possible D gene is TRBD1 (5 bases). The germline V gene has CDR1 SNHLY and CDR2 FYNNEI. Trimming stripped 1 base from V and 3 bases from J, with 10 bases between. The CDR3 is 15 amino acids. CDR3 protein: CASSEVTGFGNTIYF. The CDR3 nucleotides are TGTGCCAGCAGTGAAGTCACAGGATTTGGAAACACCATATATTTT.

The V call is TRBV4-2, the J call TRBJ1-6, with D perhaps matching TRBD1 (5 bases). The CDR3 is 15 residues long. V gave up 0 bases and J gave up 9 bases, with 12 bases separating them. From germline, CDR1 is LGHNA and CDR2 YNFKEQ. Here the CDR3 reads CASSQEGGRVSPLHF. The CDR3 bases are TGTGCCAGCAGCCAAGAGGGGGGTCGGGTTTCACCCCTCCACTTT.